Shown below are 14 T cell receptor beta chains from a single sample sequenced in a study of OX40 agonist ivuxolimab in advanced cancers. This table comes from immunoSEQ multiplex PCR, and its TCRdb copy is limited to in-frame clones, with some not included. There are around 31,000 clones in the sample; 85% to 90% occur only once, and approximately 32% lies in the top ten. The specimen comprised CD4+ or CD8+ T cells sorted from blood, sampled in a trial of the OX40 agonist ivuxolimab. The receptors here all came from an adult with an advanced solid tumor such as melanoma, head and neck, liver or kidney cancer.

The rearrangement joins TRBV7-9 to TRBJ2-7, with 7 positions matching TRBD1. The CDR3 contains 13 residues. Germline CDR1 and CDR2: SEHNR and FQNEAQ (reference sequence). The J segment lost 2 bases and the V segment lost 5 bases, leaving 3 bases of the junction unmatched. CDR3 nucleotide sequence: TGTGCCAGCAGCAGGGACAGAACCTACGAGCAGTACTTC. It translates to CASSRDRTYEQYF.

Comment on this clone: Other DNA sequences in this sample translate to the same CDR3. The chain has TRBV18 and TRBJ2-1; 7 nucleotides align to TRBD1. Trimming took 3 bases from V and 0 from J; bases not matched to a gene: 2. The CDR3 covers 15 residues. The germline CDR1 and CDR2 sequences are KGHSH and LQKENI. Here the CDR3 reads CASSPGQSSYNEQFF. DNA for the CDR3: TGTGCCAGCTCACCGGGACAGAGCTCCTACAATGAGCAGTTCTTC.

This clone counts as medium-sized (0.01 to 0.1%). CDR3 protein: CASGVDTGELFF. The DNA for the CDR3 is TGTGCCAGCGGCGTGGACACCGGGGAGCTGTTTTTT. This chain links TRBV28 with TRBJ2-2; D is unresolved. V lost 8 bases and J lost 3, with 7 bases in between. Germline V gene lookup returns CDR1 MDHEN and CDR2 SYDVKM. The CDR3 spans 12 residues.

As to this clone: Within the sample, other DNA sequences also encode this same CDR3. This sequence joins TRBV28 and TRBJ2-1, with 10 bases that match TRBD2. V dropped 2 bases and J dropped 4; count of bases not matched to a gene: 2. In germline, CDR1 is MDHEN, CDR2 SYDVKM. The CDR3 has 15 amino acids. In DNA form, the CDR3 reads TGTGCCAGCAGTTTAGGACTAGCGGTTTACAATGAGCAGTTCTTC. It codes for CASSLGLAVYNEQFF.

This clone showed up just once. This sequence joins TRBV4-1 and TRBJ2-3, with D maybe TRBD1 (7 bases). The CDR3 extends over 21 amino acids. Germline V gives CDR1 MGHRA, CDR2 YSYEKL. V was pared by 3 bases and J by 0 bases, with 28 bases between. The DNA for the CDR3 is TGCGCCAGCAGCCACCCCGAGGAGGGGGCCAATAGCCAATTTAGCACAGATACGCAGTATTTT. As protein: CASSHPEEGANSQFSTDTQYF.

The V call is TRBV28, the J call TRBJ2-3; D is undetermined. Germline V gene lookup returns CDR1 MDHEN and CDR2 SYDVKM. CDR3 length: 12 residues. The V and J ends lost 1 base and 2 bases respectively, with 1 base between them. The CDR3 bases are TGTGCCAGCAGTTTATCCACAGATACGCAGTATTTT. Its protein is CASSLSTDTQYF.

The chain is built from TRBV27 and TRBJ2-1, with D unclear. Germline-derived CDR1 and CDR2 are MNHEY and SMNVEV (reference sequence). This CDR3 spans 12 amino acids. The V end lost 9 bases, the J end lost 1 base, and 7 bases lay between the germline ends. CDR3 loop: CASGLSYNEQFF. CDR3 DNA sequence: TGTGCCAGTGGTTTGTCCTACAATGAGCAGTTCTTC.

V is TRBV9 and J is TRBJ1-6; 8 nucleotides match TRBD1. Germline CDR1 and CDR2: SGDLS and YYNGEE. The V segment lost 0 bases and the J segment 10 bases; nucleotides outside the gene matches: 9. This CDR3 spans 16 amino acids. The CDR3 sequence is CASSVATGQGGSPLHF. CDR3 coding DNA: TGTGCCAGCAGCGTAGCTACCGGACAGGGTGGCTCACCCCTCCACTTT. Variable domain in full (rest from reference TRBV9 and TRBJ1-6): DSGVTQTPKHLITATGQRVTLRCSPRSGDLSVYWYQQSLDQGLQFLIQYYNGEERAKGNILERFSAQQFPDLHSELNLSSLELGDSALYFCASSVATGQGGSPLHFGNGTRLTVT.

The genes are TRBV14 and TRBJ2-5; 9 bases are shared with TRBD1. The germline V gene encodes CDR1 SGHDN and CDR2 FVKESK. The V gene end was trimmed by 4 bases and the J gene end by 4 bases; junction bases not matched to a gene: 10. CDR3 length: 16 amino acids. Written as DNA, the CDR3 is TGTGCCAGCAGCCCAGGATTCACAGGGGGCGGAGAGACCCAGTACTTC. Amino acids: CASSPGFTGGGETQYF.

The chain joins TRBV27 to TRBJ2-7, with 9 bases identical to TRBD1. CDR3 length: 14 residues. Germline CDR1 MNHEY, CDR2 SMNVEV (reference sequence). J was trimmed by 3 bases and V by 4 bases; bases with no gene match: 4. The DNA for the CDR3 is TGTGCCAGCAGTTCGGGACAGGGAATCTACGAGCAGTACTTC. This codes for CASSSGQGIYEQYF.

The CDR3 nucleotides read TGTGCCAGCGGGACAGGGTACTCGTACGAGCAGTACTTC. Its protein product is CASGTGYSYEQYF. V gene TRBV27 combines with J gene TRBJ2-7, with 9 bases that match TRBD1. The CDR3 is 13 amino acids. Unmatched junction bases numbered 6, after V lost 8 bases and J lost 4 bases. The germline CDR1 and CDR2 sequences are MNHEY and SMNVEV (reference sequence).

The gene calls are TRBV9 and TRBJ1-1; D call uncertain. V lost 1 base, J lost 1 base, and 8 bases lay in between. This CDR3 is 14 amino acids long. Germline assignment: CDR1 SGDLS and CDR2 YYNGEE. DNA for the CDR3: TGTGCCAGCAGCGTATTGGACGGGAACACTGAAGCTTTCTTT. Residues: CASSVLDGNTEAFF.

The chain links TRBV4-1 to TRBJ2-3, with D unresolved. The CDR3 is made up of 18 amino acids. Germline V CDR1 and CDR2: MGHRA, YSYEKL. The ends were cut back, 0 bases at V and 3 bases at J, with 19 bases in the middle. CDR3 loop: CASSQESTDLIGTDTQYF. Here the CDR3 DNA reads TGCGCCAGCAGCCAAGAGAGCACAGACCTTATTGGAACAGATACGCAGTATTTT.

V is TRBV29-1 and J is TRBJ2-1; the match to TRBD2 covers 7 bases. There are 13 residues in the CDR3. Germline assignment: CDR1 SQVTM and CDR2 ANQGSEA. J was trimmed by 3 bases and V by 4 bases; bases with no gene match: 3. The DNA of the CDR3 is TGCAGCGTTGTAATAGCGGGCTACAATGAGCAGTTCTTC. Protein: CSVVIAGYNEQFF.